This is a list of T cell receptor beta chains from one sample in a study of blood T cell repertoires in COVID-19. Some clones are missing from TCRdb's copy, which holds only in-frame ones; the method was immunoSEQ multiplex PCR. This table holds about 220,000 clones, approximately 82% found once. Input material: peripheral blood. These receptors were collected from a man in his forties or fifties who had recovered from COVID-19. CDR3s include the opening cysteine and the closing phenylalanine or tryptophan.

j_call: TRBJ1-1; v_call: TRBV7-9; cdr3_aa: CASSPLGQQKEAFF
j_call: TRBJ1-3; v_call: TRBV5-5; cdr3_aa: CASSGRDGPHSGNTIYF
j_call: TRBJ1-4; v_call: TRBV11-2; cdr3_aa: CASSFQTTNEKLFF
j_call: TRBJ2-6; v_call: TRBV5-1; cdr3_aa: CASSLWASGANVLTF
j_call: TRBJ2-1; v_call: TRBV13; cdr3_aa: CASSSSSSGVPEQFF
j_call: TRBJ1-2; v_call: TRBV19; cdr3_aa: CASSIFRGVGYGYTF
j_call: TRBJ2-7; v_call: TRBV25-1; cdr3_aa: CASSEPLAGGRYEQYF
j_call: TRBJ1-1; v_call: TRBV9; cdr3_aa: CASSKQRGAENTEAFF
j_call: TRBJ2-5; v_call: TRBV2; cdr3_aa: CASSVLAVQETQYF
j_call: TRBJ2-3; v_call: TRBV7-2; cdr3_aa: CASSLNPLTTSSTDTQYF
j_call: TRBJ1-1; v_call: TRBV29-1; cdr3_aa: CSGGQRLNTEAFF